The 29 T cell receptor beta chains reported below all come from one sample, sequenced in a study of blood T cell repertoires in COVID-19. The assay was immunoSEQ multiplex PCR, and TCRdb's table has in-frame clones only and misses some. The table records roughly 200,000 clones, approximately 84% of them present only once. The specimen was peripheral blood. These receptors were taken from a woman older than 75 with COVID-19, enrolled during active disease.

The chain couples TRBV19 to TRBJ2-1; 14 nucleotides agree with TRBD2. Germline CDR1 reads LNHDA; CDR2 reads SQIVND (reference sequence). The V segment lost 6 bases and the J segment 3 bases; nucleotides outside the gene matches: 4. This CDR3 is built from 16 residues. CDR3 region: CASRGLAGADYNEQFF. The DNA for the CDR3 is TGTGCCAGTAGGGGACTAGCGGGAGCTGACTACAATGAGCAGTTCTTC.

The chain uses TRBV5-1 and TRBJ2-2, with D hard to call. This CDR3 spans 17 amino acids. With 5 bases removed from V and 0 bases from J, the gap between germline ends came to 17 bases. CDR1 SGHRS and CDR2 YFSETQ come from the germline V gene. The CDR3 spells CASSKSTSNANTGELFF. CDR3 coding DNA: TGCGCCAGCAGTAAGTCGACTTCTAACGCGAACACCGGGGAGCTGTTTTTT.

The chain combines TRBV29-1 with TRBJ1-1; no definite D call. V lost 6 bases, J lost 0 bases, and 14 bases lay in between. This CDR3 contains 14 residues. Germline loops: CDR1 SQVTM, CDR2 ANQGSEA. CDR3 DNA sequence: TGCAGCGTCTCCTTTAGACTGATGAACACTGAAGCTTTCTTT. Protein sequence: CSVSFRLMNTEAFF.

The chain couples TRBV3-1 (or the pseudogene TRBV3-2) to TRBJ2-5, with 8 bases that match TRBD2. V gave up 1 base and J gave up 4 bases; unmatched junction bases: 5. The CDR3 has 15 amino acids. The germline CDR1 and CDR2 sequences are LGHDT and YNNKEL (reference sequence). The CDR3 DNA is TGTGCCAGCAGCCAAGGGGGGACTAGAATAGAGACCCAGTACTTC. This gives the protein CASSQGGTRIETQYF.

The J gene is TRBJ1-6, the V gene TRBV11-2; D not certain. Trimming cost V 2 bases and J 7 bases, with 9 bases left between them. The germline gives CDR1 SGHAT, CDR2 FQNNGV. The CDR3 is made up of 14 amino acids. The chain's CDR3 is CASSLPVVNSPLHF. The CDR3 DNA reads TGTGCCAGCAGCTTACCGGTCGTAAATTCACCCCTCCACTTT.

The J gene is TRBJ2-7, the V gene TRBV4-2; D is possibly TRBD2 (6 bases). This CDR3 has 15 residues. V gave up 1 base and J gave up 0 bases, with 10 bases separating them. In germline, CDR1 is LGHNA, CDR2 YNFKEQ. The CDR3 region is CASSQALTSSYEQYF. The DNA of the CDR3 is TGTGCCAGCAGCCAAGCACTGACTAGCTCCTACGAGCAGTACTTC.

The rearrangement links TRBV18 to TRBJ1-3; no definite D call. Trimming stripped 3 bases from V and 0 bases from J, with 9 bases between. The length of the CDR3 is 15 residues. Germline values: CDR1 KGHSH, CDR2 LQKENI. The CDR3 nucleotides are TGTGCCAGCTCACCGGCGACAAACTCTGGAAACACCATATATTTT. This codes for CASSPATNSGNTIYF.

CDR3 in amino acids: CASRQQGLGEQYF. CDR3 in DNA: TGTGCCAGCAGACAACAGGGTCTTGGCGAGCAGTACTTC. The chain recombines TRBV27 with TRBJ2-7; possibly TRBD1 for D (6 bases). The germline V and J ends were trimmed by 6 bases and 6 bases, with 15 bases remaining between them. Germline values: CDR1 MNHEY, CDR2 SMNVEV (reference sequence). The CDR3 totals 13 residues.

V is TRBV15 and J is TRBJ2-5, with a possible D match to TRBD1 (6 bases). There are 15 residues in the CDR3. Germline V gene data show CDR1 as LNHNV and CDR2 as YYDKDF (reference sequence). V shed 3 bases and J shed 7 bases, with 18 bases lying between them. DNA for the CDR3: TGTGCCACCAGCAGCGGAGACAGGCTTGGGGGGACCCAGTACTTC. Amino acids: CATSSGDRLGGTQYF.

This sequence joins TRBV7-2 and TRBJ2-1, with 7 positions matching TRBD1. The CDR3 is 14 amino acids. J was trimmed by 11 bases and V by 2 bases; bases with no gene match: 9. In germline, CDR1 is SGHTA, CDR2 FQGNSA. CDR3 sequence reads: CASSLKGANVKQFF. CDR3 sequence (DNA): TGTGCCAGCAGCTTAAAGGGGGCCAACGTGAAGCAGTTCTTC.

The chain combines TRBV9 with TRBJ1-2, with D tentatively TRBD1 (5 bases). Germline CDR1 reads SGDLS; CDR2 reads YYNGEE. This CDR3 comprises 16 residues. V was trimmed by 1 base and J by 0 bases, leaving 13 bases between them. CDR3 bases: TGTGCCAGCAGCGTATTCTCAGGGATCCCTAACTATGGCTACACCTTC. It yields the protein CASSVFSGIPNYGYTF.

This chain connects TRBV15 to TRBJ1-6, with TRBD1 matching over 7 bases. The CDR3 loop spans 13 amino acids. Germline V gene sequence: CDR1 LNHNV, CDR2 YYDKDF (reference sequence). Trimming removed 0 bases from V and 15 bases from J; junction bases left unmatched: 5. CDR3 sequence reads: CATSRDRGQLLHF. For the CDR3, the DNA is TGTGCCACCAGCAGAGATAGGGGGCAACTCCTCCACTTT.

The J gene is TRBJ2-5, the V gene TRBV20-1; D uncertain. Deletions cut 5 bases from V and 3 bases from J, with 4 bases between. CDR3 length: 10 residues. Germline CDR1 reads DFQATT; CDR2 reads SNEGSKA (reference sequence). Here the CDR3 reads CSAHKETQYF. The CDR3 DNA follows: TGCAGTGCTCACAAAGAGACCCAGTACTTC.

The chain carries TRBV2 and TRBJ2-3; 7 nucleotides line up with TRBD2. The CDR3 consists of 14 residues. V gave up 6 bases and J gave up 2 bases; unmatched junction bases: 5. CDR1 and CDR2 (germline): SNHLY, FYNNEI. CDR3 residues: CASSGTTVTDTQYF. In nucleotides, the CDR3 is TGTGCCAGCAGCGGGACTACAGTCACAGATACGCAGTATTTT.

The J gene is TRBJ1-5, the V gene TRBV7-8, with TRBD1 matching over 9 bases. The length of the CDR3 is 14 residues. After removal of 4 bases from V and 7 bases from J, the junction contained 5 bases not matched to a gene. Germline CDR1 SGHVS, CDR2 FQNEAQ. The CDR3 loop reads CASSSRTGAQPQHF. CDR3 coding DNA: TGTGCCAGCAGCTCCAGGACAGGGGCCCAGCCCCAGCATTTT.

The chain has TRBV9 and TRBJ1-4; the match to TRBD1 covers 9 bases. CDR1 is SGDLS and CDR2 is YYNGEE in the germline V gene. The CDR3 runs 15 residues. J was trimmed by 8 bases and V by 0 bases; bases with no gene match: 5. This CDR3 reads CASSVAGTGREKLFF. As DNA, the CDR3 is TGTGCCAGCAGCGTAGCAGGGACAGGGCGCGAAAAACTGTTTTTT.

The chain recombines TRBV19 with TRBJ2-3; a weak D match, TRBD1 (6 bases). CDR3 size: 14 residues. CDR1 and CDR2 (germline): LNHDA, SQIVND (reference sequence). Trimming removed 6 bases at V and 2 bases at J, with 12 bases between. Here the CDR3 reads CASRHRALTDTQYF. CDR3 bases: TGTGCCAGTAGGCACAGGGCCCTCACAGATACGCAGTATTTT.

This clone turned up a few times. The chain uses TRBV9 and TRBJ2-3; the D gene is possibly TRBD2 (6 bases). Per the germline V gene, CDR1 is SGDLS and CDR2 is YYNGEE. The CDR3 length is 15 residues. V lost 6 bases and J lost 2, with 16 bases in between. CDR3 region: CASNPPGAPTDTQYF. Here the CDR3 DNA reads TGTGCCAGCAACCCACCGGGAGCCCCCACAGATACGCAGTATTTT.

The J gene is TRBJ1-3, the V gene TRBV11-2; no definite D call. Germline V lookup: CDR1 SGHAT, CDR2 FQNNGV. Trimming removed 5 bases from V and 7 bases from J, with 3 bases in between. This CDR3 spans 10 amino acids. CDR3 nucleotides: TGTGCCAGCAGCCGGAACACCATATATTTT. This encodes CASSRNTIYF.

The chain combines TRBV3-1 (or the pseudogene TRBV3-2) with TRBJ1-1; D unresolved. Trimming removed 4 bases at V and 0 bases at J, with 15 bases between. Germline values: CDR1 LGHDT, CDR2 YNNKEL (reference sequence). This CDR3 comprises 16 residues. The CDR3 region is CASSPAGMVMNTEAFF. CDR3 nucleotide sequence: TGTGCCAGCAGCCCAGCGGGGATGGTCATGAACACTGAAGCTTTCTTT.

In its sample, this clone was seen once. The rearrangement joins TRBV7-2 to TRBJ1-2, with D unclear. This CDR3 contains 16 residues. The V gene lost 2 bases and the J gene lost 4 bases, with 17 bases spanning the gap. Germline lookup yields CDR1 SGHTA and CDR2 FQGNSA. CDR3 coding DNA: TGTGCCAGCAGCTTAACACCCAATCCATCGGGCTATGGCTACACCTTC. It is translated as CASSLTPNPSGYGYTF.

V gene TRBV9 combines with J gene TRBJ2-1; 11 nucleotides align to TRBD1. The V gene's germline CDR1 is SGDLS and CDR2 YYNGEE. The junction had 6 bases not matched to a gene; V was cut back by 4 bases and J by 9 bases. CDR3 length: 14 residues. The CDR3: CASSTRTGGAEQFF. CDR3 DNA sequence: TGTGCCAGCAGCACCCGGACAGGGGGCGCTGAGCAGTTCTTC.

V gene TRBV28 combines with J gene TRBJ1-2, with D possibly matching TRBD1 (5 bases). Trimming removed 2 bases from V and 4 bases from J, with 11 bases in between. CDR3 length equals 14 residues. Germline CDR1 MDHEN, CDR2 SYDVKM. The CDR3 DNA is TGTGCCAGCAGTTTAAGTCAGGGCAGCTATGGCTACACCTTC. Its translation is CASSLSQGSYGYTF.

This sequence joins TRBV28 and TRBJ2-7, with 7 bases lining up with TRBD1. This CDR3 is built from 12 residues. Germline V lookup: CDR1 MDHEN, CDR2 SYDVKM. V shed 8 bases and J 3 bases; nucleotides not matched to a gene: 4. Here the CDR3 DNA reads TGTGCCAGCCGGGACAGCGGCTACGAGCAGTACTTC. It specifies CASRDSGYEQYF.

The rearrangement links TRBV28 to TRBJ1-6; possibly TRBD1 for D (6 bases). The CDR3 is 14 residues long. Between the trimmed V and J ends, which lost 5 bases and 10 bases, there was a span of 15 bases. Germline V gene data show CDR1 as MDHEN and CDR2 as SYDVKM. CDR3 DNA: TGTGCCAGCAGTCTCTGGCAGGGGCGATCACCCCTCCACTTT. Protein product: CASSLWQGRSPLHF.

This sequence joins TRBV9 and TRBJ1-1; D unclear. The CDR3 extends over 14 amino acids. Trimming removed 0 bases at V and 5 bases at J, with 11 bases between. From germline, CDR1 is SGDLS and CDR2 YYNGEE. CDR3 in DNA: TGTGCCAGCAGCGTAGAGGGCTCGGGGACTGAAGCTTTCTTT. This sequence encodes CASSVEGSGTEAFF.

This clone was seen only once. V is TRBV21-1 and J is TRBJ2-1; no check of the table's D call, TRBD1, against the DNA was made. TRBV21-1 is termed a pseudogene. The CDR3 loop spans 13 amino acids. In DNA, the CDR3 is TGTGCCAGCAGCAAAGCTTGGCAGTGTGAGCAGTTCTTC. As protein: CASSKAWQCEQFF.

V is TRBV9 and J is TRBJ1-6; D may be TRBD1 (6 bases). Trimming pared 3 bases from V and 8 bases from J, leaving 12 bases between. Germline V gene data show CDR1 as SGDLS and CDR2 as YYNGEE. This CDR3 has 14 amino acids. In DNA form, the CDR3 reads TGTGCCAGCAGCGCAGGACAGACCGATTCACCCCTCCACTTT. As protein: CASSAGQTDSPLHF.

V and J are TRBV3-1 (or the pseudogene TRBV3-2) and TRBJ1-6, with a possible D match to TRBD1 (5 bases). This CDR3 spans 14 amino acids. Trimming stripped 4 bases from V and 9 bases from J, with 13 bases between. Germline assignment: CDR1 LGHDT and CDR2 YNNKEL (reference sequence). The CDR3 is CASSPRDLGSPLHF. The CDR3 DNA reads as TGTGCCAGCAGCCCCCGGGACTTAGGTTCACCCCTCCACTTT.